This T cell receptor (beta chain) was found in a study of blood T cell repertoires in COVID-19. As handled by the study authors: It was from reference gene primer amplification that nucleated cell counts were estimated. The repertoire was sequenced with immunoSEQ multiplex PCR; TCRdb's copy has only in-frame clones and lacks some. V and J calls and clone size are copied from that table; D and trimming were computed from the DNA. The sample contains about 180,000 clones, about 79% of which appear only once. Germline V gene data show CDR1 as LGHNA and CDR2 as YNFKEQ. Unmatched junction bases numbered 6, after V lost 1 base and J lost 4 bases. This CDR3 comprises 15 residues.

The clonotype originates from a woman aged 65 to 85 with acute or convalescent COVID-19. Sequencing used peripheral blood. The chain combines TRBV4-2 with TRBJ1-2; TRBD1 matches at 7 bases. CDR3 nucleotide sequence: TGTGCCAGCAGCCAAGGACAGGGTGATTTCTATGGCTACACCTTC. Translation: CASSQGQGDFYGYTF.